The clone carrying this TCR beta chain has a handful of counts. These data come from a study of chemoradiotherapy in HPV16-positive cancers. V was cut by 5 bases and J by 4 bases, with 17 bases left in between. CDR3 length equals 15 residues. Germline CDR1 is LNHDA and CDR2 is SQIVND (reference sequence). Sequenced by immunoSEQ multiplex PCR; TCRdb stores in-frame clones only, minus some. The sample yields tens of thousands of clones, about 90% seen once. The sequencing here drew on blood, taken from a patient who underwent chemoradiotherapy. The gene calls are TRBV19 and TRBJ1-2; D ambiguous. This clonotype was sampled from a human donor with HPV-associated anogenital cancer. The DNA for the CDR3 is TGTGCCAGTAGTCCCCGGGTGGTCCTGTCCTATGGCTACACCTTC. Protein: CASSPRVVLSYGYTF.